Shown below are 14 T cell receptor beta chains from a single sample sequenced in a study of blood T cell repertoires in COVID-19. TCRdb's table, derived via immunoSEQ multiplex PCR, lists solely in-frame clones and lacks some. The sample carries around 200,000 clones, approximately 80% recorded once. The sample consisted of PBMCs or T cells enriched from blood (not recorded which). The receptors were gathered from a woman between 35 and 50 years old with acute COVID-19.

The chain recombines TRBV7-9 with TRBJ2-3; TRBD2 is a possible D gene (7 bases). Between the trimmed V and J ends, which lost 3 bases and 4 bases, there was a span of 20 bases. The CDR3 extends over 17 amino acids. The germline V gene has CDR1 SEHNR and CDR2 FQNEAQ (reference sequence). The CDR3 here is CASSFTWRGGHPDTQYF. CDR3 DNA: TGTGCCAGCAGCTTCACGTGGAGGGGGGGGCACCCAGATACGCAGTATTTT.

The rearrangement links TRBV6-5 to TRBJ1-5, with D tentatively TRBD1 (6 bases). V was cut by 10 bases and J by 4 bases, with 14 bases left in between. Looked up from germline, CDR1 is MNHEY and CDR2 is SVGAGI. The CDR3 has 13 residues. The DNA for the CDR3 is TGTGCCACCGCCGACAGGTTAAATCAGCCCCAGCATTTT. Its protein is CATADRLNQPQHF.

The rearrangement links TRBV11-1 to TRBJ2-1; D may be TRBD2 (5 bases). With 6 bases removed from V and 6 bases from J, the gap between germline ends came to 12 bases. CDR1 and CDR2 from the germline V gene are SGHAT and FQDESV (reference sequence). This CDR3 has 13 amino acids. CDR3 in DNA: TGTGCCAGCAGGGTCCGGGGTGGCAATGAGCAGTTCTTC. Its translation is CASRVRGGNEQFF.

In this sample, this clone turned up once. The V gene is TRBV18, the J gene TRBJ1-2; D is perhaps TRBD1 (6 bases). Trimming removed 1 base from V and 8 bases from J, with 8 bases in between. Germline lookup yields CDR1 KGHSH and CDR2 LQKENI. This CDR3 has 12 amino acids. CDR3 nucleotides: TGTGCCAGCTCACCACAGGGGGTGGGCTACACCTTC. This gives the protein CASSPQGVGYTF.

The genes are TRBV28 and TRBJ1-2; 7 nucleotides line up with TRBD1. CDR1 and CDR2 from the germline V gene are MDHEN and SYDVKM. The junction had 4 bases not matched to a gene; V was cut back by 6 bases and J by 3 bases. This CDR3 is built from 13 residues. The CDR3 bases are TGTGCCAGCAGAGGACAGGCCTACTATGGCTACACCTTC. Translation gives CASRGQAYYGYTF.

The rearrangement joins TRBV12-2 to TRBJ2-1; the table names TRBD2, a call not compared with the DNA. TRBV12-2 is deemed a pseudogene. The CDR3 spans 19 residues. CDR3 sequence (DNA): TGTGCAAGTCGCCGCCGAGGGACTAGCGGGGGGCCCTCCTACAATGAGCAGTTCTTC. Translated: CASRRRGTSGGPSYNEQFF.

The chain recombines TRBV7-2 with TRBJ2-1; D is ambiguous. From germline, CDR1 is SGHTA and CDR2 FQGNSA. CDR3 length: 15 residues. The V and J ends lost 2 bases and 4 bases respectively, with 12 bases between them. CDR3 sequence: CASSLRLAEYNEQFF. The DNA of the CDR3 is TGTGCCAGCAGCTTACGACTCGCGGAGTACAATGAGCAGTTCTTC.

The genes are TRBV15 and TRBJ2-6, with D perhaps matching TRBD1 (6 bases). V was trimmed by 0 bases and J by 2 bases, leaving 8 bases between them. The CDR3 contains 16 residues. The germline gives CDR1 LNHNV, CDR2 YYDKDF (reference sequence). As DNA, the CDR3 is TGTGCCACCAGCAGAGATAGGGACACTGGGGCCAACGTCCTGACTTTC. As protein: CATSRDRDTGANVLTF.

The V call is TRBV11-3, the J call TRBJ2-1, with a possible D match to TRBD1 (6 bases). Deletions cut 1 base from V and 5 bases from J, with 9 bases between. The germline V gene has CDR1 SGHNT and CDR2 YENEEA. CDR3 length: 14 residues. In nucleotides, the CDR3 is TGTGCCAGCAGCTTAGGGACAGCCCACAATGAGCAGTTCTTC. The encoded protein is CASSLGTAHNEQFF.

This clone is a singleton in its sample. The J gene is TRBJ2-7, the V gene TRBV18; no clear D gene. This CDR3 contains 15 residues. CDR1 is KGHSH, CDR2 LQKENI, per germline. V lost 0 bases and J lost 1, with 10 bases in between. CDR3 coding DNA: TGTGCCAGCTCACCACCGGTTCAAACTTCCTACGAGCAGTACTTC. Its protein product is CASSPPVQTSYEQYF.

The V call is TRBV7-9, the J call TRBJ2-3; no definite D call. V lost 11 bases to trimming and J lost 2 bases, with 8 bases between them. The CDR3 contains 11 residues. CDR1 is SEHNR, CDR2 FQNEAQ, per germline (reference sequence). The CDR3 protein is CAGQFTDTQYF. Written as DNA, the CDR3 is TGTGCCGGGCAGTTCACAGATACGCAGTATTTT.

CDR3 bases: TGTGCCAGCAGTTTCAGAGACAGGGGGATAGGGGCCCTCCACTTT. It is translated as CASSFRDRGIGALHF. The V call is TRBV28, the J call TRBJ1-6; TRBD1 matches at 9 bases. In germline, CDR1 is MDHEN, CDR2 SYDVKM. With V trimmed by 3 bases and J by 14 bases, 11 bases remained unmatched. This CDR3 region has 15 residues.

This chain links TRBV14 with TRBJ1-2, with D perhaps matching TRBD1 (6 bases). The CDR3 is 14 amino acids. Germline V gene lookup returns CDR1 SGHDN and CDR2 FVKESK. The V gene lost 0 bases and the J gene lost 13 bases, with 18 bases spanning the gap. CDR3: CASSQEHLQGPRTF. Written as DNA, the CDR3 is TGTGCCAGCAGCCAAGAACATTTGCAGGGGCCGCGCACCTTC.

V is TRBV30 and J is TRBJ2-3, with TRBD2 matching over 11 bases. The CDR3 contains 16 residues. Germline loops: CDR1 GTSNPN, CDR2 SVGIG (reference sequence). Trimming at V came to 0 bases and at J to 6 bases, leaving 8 bases not matched to a gene. CDR3 nucleotide sequence: TGTGCCTGGAGTGTACCTGGGACTAGCGGTCAGGATACGCAGTATTTT. This gives the protein CAWSVPGTSGQDTQYF.